This T cell receptor (beta chain) was sequenced for a study of cytomegalovirus exposure and HLA in healthy donors. Study conclusions and caveats: There was a cluster of highly shared sequence variants that was likely a sequencing artifact. When a later analysis was performed, an Asian-associated ancestry cluster reportedly had fewer N-insertions than the roughly 700-donor mean.

The PCR was carried out with 60 Vbeta primers and 13 Jbeta primers. Measured with immunoSEQ multiplex PCR; TCRdb has only the in-frame clones, and not every one. The sample comprises 150,000 to 200,000 clones, around 75% of which are singletons, and 2.9% rests with the top ten. Details on this clone: As yet, its antigen is unknown. The sample contains more than one DNA sequence encoding this CDR3.

V trimming: 7 bases; J trimming: 0 bases; junction bases outside the gene matches: 5. There are 13 residues in the CDR3. CDR1 and CDR2 (germline): SQVTM, ANQGSEA. The receptor comes from a male donor in good health and CMV-seronegative. Sequenced sample: PBMCs. This chain uses TRBV29-1 with TRBJ1-1, with TRBD1 identical over 7 bases. The chain's CDR3 is CSARTGLNTEAFF. CDR3 in DNA: TGCAGCGCCCGGACAGGACTGAACACTGAAGCTTTCTTT.